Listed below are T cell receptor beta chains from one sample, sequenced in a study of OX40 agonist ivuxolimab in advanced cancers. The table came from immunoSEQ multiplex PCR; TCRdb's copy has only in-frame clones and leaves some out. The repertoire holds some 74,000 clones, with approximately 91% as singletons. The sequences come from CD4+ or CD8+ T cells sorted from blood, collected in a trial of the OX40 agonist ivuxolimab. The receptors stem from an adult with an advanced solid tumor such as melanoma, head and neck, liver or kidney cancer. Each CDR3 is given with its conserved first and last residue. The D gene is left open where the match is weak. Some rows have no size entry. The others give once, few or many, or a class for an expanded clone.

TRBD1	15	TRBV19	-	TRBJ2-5	CASSISLRDRETQYF	TGTGCCAGTAGTATAAGTCTCCGGGACAGAGAGACCCAGTACTTC
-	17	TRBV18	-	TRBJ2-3	CASSPPGGDAGTDTQYF	TGTGCCAGCTCACCACCGGGGGGTGACGCAGGGACAGATACGCAGTATTTT
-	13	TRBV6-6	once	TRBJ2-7	CASSYNTLYEQYF	TGTGCCAGCAGTTATAACACACTCTACGAGCAGTACTTC
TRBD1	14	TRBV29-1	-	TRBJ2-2	CSTRQGWNTGELFF	TGCAGCACTCGACAGGGATGGAACACCGGGGAGCTGTTTTTT
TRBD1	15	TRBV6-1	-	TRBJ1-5	CASSERDRFPGPQHF	TGTGCCAGCAGTGAGAGGGACAGATTTCCAGGGCCCCAGCATTTT
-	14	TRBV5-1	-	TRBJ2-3	CASSLDTATDTQYF	TGCGCCAGCAGCTTGGATACAGCCACAGATACGCAGTATTTT
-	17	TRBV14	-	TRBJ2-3	CASSQGNGRQRTDTQYF	TGTGCCAGCAGCCAAGGAAATGGGCGACAGCGAACAGATACGCAGTATTTT
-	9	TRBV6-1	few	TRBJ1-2	CASKNPTYF	TGTGCCAGCAAGAACCCGACCTATTTC
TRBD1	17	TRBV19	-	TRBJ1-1	CASSPDPRQGAFTEAFF	TGTGCCAGTAGTCCGGATCCCCGACAGGGGGCCTTCACTGAAGCTTTCTTT
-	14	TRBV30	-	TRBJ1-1	CAWSVEGRSTEAFF	TGTGCCTGGAGTGTGGAAGGGAGATCGACTGAAGCTTTCTTT
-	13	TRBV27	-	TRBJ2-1	CASSRVNYNEQFF	TGTGCCAGCAGTCGGGTAAACTACAATGAGCAGTTCTTC
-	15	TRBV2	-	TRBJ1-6	CATPGGITDNSPLHF	TGTGCCACCCCCGGTGGGATAACCGATAATTCACCCCTCCACTTT
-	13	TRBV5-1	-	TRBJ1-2	CASSSPSRVGYTF	TGCGCCAGCAGCTCCCCTTCGCGGGTGGGCTACACCTTC
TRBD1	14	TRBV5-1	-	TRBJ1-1	CASSLDRGGTEAFF	TGCGCCAGCAGCTTGGACAGGGGGGGCACTGAAGCTTTCTTT
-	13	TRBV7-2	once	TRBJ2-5	CASSLFVVETQYF	TGTGCCAGCAGCTTATTCGTGGTCGAGACCCAGTACTTC
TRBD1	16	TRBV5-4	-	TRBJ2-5	CASSPGQGVGQETQYF	TGTGCCAGCAGCCCGGGACAGGGGGTGGGTCAAGAGACCCAGTACTTC
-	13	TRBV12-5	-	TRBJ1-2	CASGPILNYGYTF	TGTGCTAGTGGTCCAATATTAAACTATGGCTACACCTTC
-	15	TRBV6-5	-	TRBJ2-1	CASSIDRSSYNEQFF	TGTGCCAGCAGCATTGACAGAAGCTCCTACAATGAGCAGTTCTTC
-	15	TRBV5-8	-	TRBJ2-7	CASSSPAGMANEQYF	TGTGCCAGCAGCTCCCCCGCCGGGATGGCAAACGAGCAGTACTTC
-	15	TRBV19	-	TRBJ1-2	CASTPNLGDLYGYTF	TGTGCCAGTACCCCAAACCTAGGGGACCTCTATGGCTACACCTTC
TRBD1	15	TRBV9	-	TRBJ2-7	CASSGRQGRKDEQYF	TGTGCCAGCAGCGGGCGACAGGGGAGGAAGGACGAGCAGTACTTC
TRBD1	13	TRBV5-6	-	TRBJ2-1	CASSLTGDPGQFF	TGTGCCAGCAGCCTCACAGGGGACCCAGGGCAGTTCTTC
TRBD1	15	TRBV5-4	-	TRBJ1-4	CASSPGQTINEKLFF	TGTGCCAGCAGCCCGGGACAGACTATTAATGAAAAACTGTTTTTT
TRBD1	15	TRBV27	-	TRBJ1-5	CASSPFGTGDQPQHF	TGTGCCAGCAGTCCATTCGGGACAGGCGATCAGCCCCAGCATTTT
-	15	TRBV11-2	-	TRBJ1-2	CASSPRDFSDYGYTF	TGTGCCAGCAGCCCTAGGGACTTCTCCGATTATGGCTACACCTTC
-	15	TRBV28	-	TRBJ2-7	CASTPPLGRLYEQYF	TGTGCCAGCACCCCCCCCCTGGGACGGCTCTACGAGCAGTACTTC
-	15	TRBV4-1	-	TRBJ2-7	CASSQVLALLYEQYF	TGCGCCAGCAGCCAGGTTCTAGCGTTACTCTACGAGCAGTACTTC
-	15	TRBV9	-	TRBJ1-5	CASSVGSGAGQPQHF	TGTGCCAGCAGCGTAGGTTCAGGGGCTGGGCAGCCCCAGCATTTT
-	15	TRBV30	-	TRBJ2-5	CAWSVLGGVPETQYF	TGTGCCTGGAGTGTACTTGGGGGAGTCCCCGAGACCCAGTACTTC
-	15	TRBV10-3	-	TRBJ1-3	CAISESGSSGNTIYF	TGTGCCATCAGTGAGTCGGGGAGCTCTGGAAACACCATATATTTT
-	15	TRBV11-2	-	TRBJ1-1	CASSLEAGANTEAFF	TGTGCCAGCAGCTTAGAGGCAGGGGCAAACACTGAAGCTTTCTTT
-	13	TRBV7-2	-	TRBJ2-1	CASRQALYNEQFF	TGTGCCAGCAGACAGGCGCTCTACAATGAGCAGTTCTTC
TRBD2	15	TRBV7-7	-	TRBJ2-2	CASSTLAGGSGELFF	TGTGCTAGCAGCACCCTAGCGGGAGGTTCGGGGGAGCTGTTTTTT
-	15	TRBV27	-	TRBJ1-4	CASSPNRVKYEKLFF	TGTGCCAGCAGTCCAAACAGGGTTAAGTATGAAAAACTGTTTTTT
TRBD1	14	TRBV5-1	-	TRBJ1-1	CASSSRTGNTEAFF	TGCGCCAGCAGCTCACGGACAGGGAACACTGAAGCTTTCTTT
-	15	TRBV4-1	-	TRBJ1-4	CASSLRTATNEKLFF	TGCGCCAGCAGCCTGAGGACTGCAACTAATGAAAAACTGTTTTTT
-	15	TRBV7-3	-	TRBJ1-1	CASSLTATGYTEAFF	TGTGCCAGCAGCTTAACGGCCACAGGCTACACTGAAGCTTTCTTT
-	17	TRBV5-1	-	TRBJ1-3	CASSQQPGSLFGNTIYF	TGCGCCAGCAGCCAGCAACCGGGCAGCTTATTTGGAAACACCATATATTTT
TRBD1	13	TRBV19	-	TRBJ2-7	CATNGQGFHEQYF	TGTGCCACTAACGGACAGGGATTCCACGAGCAGTACTTC
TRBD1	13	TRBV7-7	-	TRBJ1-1	CASSFLTGDEAFF	TGTGCTAGCAGCTTCCTTACAGGGGATGAAGCTTTCTTT
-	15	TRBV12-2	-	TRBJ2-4	CASRLRGRGWDIQYF	TGTGCAAGTCGCTTAAGAGGCAGGGGGTGGGACATTCAGTACTTC
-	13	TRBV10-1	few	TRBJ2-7	CASSETVGTEQYF	TGCGCCAGCAGTGAGACCGTCGGAACCGAGCAGTACTTC
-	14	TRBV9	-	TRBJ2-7	CASSVAVSSYEQYF	TGTGCCAGCAGCGTAGCAGTTAGCTCCTACGAGCAGTACTTC
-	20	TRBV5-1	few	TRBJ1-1	CASSSLPPSLLGVGNTEAFF	TGCGCCAGCAGCTCCTTACCCCCCAGCTTGCTGGGAGTGGGGAACACTGAAGCTTTCTTT
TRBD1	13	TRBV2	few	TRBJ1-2	CASRRQGLDGYTF	TGTGCCAGCAGAAGACAGGGTTTAGATGGCTACACCTTC
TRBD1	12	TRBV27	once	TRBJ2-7	CASSLPGGEQYF	TGTGCCAGCAGTTTACCAGGGGGCGAGCAGTACTTC
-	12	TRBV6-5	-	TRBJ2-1	CASSRGGRKQFF	TGTGCCAGCTCTAGGGGAGGACGTAAGCAGTTCTTC
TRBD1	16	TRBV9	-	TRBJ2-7	CASSPHVRAQGAEQYF	TGTGCCAGCAGCCCCCACGTTCGGGCCCAGGGGGCCGAGCAGTACTTC
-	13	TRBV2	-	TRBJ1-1	CASAQDPNTEAFF	TGTGCCAGCGCGCAGGACCCGAACACTGAAGCTTTCTTT
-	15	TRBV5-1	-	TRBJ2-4	CASSFGAEAKNIQYF	TGCGCCAGCAGCTTTGGGGCAGAGGCCAAAAACATTCAGTACTTC
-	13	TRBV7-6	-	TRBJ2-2	CASSPQNTGELFF	TGTGCCAGCAGCCCACAGAACACCGGGGAGCTGTTTTTT
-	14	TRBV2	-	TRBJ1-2	CASSERGGSGGYTF	TGTGCCAGCAGCGAGCGGGGCGGCTCTGGTGGCTACACCTTC
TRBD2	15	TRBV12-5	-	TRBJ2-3	CASGETGTNTDTQYF	TGTGCTAGTGGAGAAACCGGGACTAACACAGATACGCAGTATTTT
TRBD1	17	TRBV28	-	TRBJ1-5	CASRPTGAQYSNQPQHF	TGTGCCAGCAGACCGACAGGGGCCCAGTATAGCAATCAGCCCCAGCATTTT
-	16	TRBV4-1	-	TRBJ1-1	CASSQPILGALGGAFF	TGCGCCAGCAGCCAGCCTATTCTGGGGGCCCTCGGGGGAGCTTTCTTT
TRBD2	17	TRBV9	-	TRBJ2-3	CASSTSGSSGRTDTQYF	TGTGCCAGCAGCACTAGTGGGTCTAGCGGGAGGACAGATACGCAGTATTTT
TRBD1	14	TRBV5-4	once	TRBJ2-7	CASSFGQGDHEQYF	TGTGCCAGCAGCTTTGGACAGGGAGACCACGAGCAGTACTTC
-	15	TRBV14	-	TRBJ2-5	CASSQAAGVPETQYF	TGTGCCAGCAGCCAAGCAGCAGGAGTGCCGGAGACCCAGTACTTC
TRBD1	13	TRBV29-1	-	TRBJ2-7	CSAQGDRGREQYF	TGCAGCGCCCAGGGGGACAGGGGCCGCGAGCAGTACTTC